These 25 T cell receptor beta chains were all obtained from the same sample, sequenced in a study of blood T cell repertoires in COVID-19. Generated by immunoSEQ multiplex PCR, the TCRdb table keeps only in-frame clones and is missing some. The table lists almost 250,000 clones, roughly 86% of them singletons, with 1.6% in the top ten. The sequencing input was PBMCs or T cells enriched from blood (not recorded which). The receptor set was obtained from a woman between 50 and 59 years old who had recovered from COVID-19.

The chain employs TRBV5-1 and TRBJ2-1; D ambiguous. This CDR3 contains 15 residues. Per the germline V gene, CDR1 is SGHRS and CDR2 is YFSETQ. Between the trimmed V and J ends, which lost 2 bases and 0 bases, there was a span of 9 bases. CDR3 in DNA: TGCGCCAGCAGCTTAGCGTCGAACTCCTACAATGAGCAGTTCTTC. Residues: CASSLASNSYNEQFF.

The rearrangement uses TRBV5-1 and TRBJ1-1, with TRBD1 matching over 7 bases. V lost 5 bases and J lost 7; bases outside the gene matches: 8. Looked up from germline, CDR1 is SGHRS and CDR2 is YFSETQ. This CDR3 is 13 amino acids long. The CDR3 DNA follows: TGCGCCAGCAGTTACCACAGGGGAGGTGAAGCTTTCTTT. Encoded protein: CASSYHRGGEAFF.

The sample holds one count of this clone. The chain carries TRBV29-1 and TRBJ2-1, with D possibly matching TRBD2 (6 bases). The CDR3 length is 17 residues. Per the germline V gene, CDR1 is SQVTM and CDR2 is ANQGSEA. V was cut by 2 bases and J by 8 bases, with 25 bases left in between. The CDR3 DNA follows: TGCAGCGTTGAATCCCCGGGAGTGAGTGGCCTGGGCGATGAGCAGTTCTTC. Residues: CSVESPGVSGLGDEQFF.

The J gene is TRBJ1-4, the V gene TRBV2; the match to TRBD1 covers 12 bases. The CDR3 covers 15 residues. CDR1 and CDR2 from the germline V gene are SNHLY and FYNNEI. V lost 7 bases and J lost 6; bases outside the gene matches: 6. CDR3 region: CASIQGQGAYEKLFF. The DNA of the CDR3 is TGTGCCAGCATTCAGGGACAGGGGGCTTATGAAAAACTGTTTTTT.

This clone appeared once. The CDR3 region has the DNA TGCGCCAGCATCCTACAGACAGCGAACACTGAAGCTTTCTTT. Its protein is CASILQTANTEAFF. This rearrangement joins TRBV23-1 to TRBJ1-1, with D tentatively TRBD1 (5 bases). TRBV23-1 is flagged as an ORF with uncertain function. This CDR3 is 14 amino acids long. V lost 7 bases, J lost 1 base, and 13 bases lay in between.

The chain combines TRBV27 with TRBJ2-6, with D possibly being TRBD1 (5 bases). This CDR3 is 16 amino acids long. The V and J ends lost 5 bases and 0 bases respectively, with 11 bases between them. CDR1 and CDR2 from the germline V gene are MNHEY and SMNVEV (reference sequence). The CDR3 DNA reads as TGTGCCAGCAGTCCATCACAGGTCTCTGGGGCCAACGTCCTGACTTTC. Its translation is CASSPSQVSGANVLTF.

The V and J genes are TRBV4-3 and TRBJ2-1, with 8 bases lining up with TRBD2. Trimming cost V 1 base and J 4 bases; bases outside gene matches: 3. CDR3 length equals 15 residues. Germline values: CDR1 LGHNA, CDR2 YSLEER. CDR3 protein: CASSQVGGRYNEQFF. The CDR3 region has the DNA TGCGCCAGCAGCCAAGTCGGCGGGAGGTACAATGAGCAGTTCTTC.

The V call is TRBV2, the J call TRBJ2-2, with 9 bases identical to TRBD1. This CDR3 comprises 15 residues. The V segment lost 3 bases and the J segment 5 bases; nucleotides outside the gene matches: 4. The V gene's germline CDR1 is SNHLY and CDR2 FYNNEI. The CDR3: CASSERTGDTGELFF. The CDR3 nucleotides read TGTGCCAGCAGTGAGAGGACAGGGGATACCGGGGAGCTGTTTTTT.

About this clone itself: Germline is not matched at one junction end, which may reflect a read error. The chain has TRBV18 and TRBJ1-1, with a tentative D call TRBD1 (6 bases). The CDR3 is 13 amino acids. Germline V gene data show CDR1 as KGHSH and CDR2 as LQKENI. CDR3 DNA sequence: TGTGCCAGCTCGACAGGTTTGAACGCTGAAGCTTTCTTT. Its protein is CASSTGLNAEAFF.

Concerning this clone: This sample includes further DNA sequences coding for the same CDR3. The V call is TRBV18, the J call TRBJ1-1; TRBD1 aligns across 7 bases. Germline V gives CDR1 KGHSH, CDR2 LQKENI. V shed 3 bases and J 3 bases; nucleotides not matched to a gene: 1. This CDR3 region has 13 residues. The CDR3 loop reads CASSPQGDTEAFF. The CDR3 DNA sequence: TGTGCCAGCTCACCCCAGGGGGACACTGAAGCTTTCTTT.

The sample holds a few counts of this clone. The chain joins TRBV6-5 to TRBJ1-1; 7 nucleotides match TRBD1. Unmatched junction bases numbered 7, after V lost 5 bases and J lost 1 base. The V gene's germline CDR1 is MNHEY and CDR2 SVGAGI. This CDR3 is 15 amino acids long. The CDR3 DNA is TGTGCCAGCAGTCCCAAGACAGGGTCGAACACTGAAGCTTTCTTT. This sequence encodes CASSPKTGSNTEAFF.

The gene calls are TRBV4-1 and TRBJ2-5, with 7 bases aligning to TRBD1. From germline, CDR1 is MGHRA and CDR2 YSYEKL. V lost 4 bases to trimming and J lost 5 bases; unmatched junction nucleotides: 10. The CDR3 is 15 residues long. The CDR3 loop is CASSPDRVVGETQYF. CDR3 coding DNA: TGCGCCAGCAGCCCTGACAGGGTAGTGGGGGAGACCCAGTACTTC.

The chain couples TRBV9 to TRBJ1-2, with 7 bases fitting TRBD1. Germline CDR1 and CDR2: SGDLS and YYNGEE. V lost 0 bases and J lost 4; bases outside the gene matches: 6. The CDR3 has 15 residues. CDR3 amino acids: CASSVDRDSAYGYTF. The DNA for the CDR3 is TGTGCCAGCAGCGTAGACCGGGACAGCGCCTATGGCTACACCTTC.

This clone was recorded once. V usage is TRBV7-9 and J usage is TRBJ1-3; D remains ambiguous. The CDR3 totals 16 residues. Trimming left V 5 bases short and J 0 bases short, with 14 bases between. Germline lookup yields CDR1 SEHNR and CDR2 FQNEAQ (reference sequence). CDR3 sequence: CASSPRWILSGNTIYF. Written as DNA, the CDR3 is TGTGCCAGCAGCCCGCGGTGGATACTCTCTGGAAACACCATATATTTT.

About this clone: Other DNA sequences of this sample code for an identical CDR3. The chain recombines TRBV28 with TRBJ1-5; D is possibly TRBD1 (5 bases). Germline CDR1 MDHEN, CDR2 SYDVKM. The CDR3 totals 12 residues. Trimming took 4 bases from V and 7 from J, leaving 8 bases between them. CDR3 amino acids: CASSSGGQPQHF. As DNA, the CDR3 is TGTGCCAGCAGTTCGGGGGGACAGCCCCAGCATTTT.

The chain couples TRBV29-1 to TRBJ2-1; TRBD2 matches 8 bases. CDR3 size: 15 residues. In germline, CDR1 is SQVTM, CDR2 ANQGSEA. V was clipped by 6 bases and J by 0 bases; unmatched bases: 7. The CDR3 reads CSVTGGLSSYNEQFF. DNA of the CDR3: TGCAGCGTGACGGGGGGGCTTAGCTCCTACAATGAGCAGTTCTTC.

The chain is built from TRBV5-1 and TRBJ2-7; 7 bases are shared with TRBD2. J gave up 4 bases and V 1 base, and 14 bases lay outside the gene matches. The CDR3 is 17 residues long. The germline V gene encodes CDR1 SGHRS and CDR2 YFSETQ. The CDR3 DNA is TGCGCCAGCAGCTTGCAGCCGGGCGCGGGAGATGGGTACGAGCAGTACTTC. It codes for CASSLQPGAGDGYEQYF.

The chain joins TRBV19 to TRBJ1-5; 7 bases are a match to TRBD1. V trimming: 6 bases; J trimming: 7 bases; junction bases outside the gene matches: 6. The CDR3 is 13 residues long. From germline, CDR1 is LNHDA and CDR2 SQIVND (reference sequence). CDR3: CASSSQGWQPQHF. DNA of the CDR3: TGTGCCAGTAGCTCACAGGGGTGGCAGCCCCAGCATTTT.

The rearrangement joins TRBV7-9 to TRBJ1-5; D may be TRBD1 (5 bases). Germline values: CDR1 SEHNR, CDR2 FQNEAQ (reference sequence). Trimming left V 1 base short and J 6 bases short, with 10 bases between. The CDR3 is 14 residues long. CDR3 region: CASSLGQGIQPQHF. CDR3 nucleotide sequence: TGTGCCAGCAGCTTAGGGCAGGGAATTCAGCCCCAGCATTTT.

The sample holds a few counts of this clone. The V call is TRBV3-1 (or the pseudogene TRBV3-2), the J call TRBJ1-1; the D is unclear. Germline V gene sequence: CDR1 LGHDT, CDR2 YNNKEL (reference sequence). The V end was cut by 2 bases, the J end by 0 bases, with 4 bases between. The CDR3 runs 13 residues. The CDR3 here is CASSQNMNTEAFF. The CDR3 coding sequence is TGTGCCAGCAGCCAAAACATGAACACTGAAGCTTTCTTT.

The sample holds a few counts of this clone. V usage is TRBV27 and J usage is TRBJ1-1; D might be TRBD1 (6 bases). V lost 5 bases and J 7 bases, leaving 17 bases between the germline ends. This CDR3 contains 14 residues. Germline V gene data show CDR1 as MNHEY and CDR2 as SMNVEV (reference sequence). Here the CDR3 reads CASSPYVTGNEAFF. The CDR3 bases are TGTGCCAGCAGTCCCTACGTAACAGGGAATGAAGCTTTCTTT.

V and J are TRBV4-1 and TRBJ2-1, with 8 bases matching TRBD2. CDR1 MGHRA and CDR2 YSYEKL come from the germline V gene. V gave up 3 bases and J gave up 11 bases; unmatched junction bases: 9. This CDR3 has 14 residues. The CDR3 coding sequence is TGCGCCAGCAGCCACCTCGGGGGGGACGCTAAGCAGTTCTTC. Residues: CASSHLGGDAKQFF.

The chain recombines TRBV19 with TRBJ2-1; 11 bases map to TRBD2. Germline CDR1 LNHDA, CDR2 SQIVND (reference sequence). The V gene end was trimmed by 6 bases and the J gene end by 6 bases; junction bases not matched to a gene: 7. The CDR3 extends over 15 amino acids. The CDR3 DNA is TGTGCCAGTAGACTAGCGGGAGTCCCTTCCAATGAGCAGTTCTTC. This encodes CASRLAGVPSNEQFF.

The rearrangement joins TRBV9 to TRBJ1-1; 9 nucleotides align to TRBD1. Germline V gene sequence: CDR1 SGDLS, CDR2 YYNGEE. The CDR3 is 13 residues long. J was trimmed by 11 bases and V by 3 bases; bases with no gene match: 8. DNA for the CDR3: TGTGCCAGCAGCGAACTGACAGGGGGAGAGGCTTTCTTT. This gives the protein CASSELTGGEAFF.

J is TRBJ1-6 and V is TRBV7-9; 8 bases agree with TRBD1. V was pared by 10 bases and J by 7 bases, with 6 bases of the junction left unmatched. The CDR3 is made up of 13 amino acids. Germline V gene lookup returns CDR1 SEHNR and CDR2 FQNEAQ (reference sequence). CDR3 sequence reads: CAIRGTGNSPLHF. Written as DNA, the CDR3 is TGTGCCATCCGGGGGACAGGCAATTCACCCCTCCACTTT.